Below, 25 T cell receptor beta chains from the same sample are listed, as sequenced in a study of T cells in Graves' hyperthyroidism and ophthalmopathy. Using RNA transcripts as the source, TCR beta CDR3 regions were amplified. Primed by the HTBI set, a first-round RT-PCR was run on the TCR CDR3. TCRdb redid the calling of the multiplex PCR reads with MiXCR, one entry per CDR3 protein. Of roughly 38,000 distinct CDR3 sequences in the sample, 49% were seen once. The sample consisted of blood. These receptors all come from a woman between 45 and 65 years old with Graves' hyperthyroidism that later progressed to Graves' ophthalmopathy.

The chain has TRBV7-9 and TRBJ2-7; D might be TRBD1 (6 bases). This CDR3 region has 15 residues. V was shortened by 1 base and J by 2 bases, with 12 bases between the two germline ends. Germline V lookup: CDR1 SEHNR, CDR2 FQNEAQ (reference sequence). CDR3 nucleotide sequence: TGTGCCAGCAGCTTAGACCGGGACACAGCCTACGAGCAGTACTTC. This encodes CASSLDRDTAYEQYF.

The V gene is TRBV2, the J gene TRBJ2-3; 9 nucleotides match TRBD2. In germline, CDR1 is SNHLY, CDR2 FYNNEI. V trimming: 11 bases; J trimming: 0 bases; junction bases outside the gene matches: 6. The length of the CDR3 is 14 residues. The DNA of the CDR3 is TGTGCCGAAAGAGCGGGAGGAAGCACAGATACGCAGTATTTT. Its protein product is CAERAGGSTDTQYF.

This clonotype was seen repeatedly, ten times or more. The rearrangement joins TRBV9 to TRBJ1-1; D remains ambiguous. Trimming removed 0 bases from V and 3 bases from J, with 6 bases in between. Germline-derived CDR1 and CDR2 are SGDLS and YYNGEE. The CDR3 runs to 13 residues. CDR3 bases: TGTGCCAGCAGCGTAGAAAAGCACACTGAAGCTTTCTTT. Encoded protein: CASSVEKHTEAFF.

The J gene is TRBJ1-5, the V gene TRBV24-1; D call uncertain. Looked up from germline, CDR1 is KGHDR and CDR2 is SFDVKD. The ends were cut back, 3 bases at V and 3 bases at J, with 11 bases in the middle. This CDR3 region has 15 residues. The CDR3 DNA follows: TGTGCCACCAGTGATGCTAGCGGGAACAATCAGCCCCAGCATTTT. This encodes CATSDASGNNQPQHF.

The sample holds one count of this clonotype. The missing conserved phenylalanine or tryptophan at the end of this CDR3 makes a read error likely. V is TRBV19 and J is TRBJ1-1, with D unclear. Germline lookup yields CDR1 LNHDA and CDR2 SQIVND (reference sequence). This CDR3 has 11 amino acids. V dropped 7 bases and J dropped 4 bases, with 7 bases sitting between them. CDR3 nucleotide sequence: TGTGCCAGTATATTGGGCACTGAAGCTTTCTCC. This translates into CASILGTEAFS.

V and J are TRBV2 and TRBJ2-5, with 7 bases fitting TRBD2. V was pared by 8 bases and J by 4 bases, with 16 bases of the junction left unmatched. The CDR3 contains 16 residues. The germline CDR1 and CDR2 sequences are SNHLY and FYNNEI. CDR3 protein: CASGEGGAGSRETQYF. The CDR3 DNA sequence: TGTGCCAGCGGGGAGGGAGGAGCGGGTAGCCGAGAGACCCAGTACTTC.

Note on this clonotype: Its ends do not fully match the called genes, so a read error is possible. The chain uses TRBV9 and TRBJ1-4; D might be TRBD1 (5 bases). CDR1 is SGDLS and CDR2 is YYNGEE in the germline V gene. The CDR3 sequence is 9 residues long. The CDR3 bases are TGCGCCATGGGGGAAACACTGTTTTTT. This translates into CAMGETLFF.

This sequence joins TRBV18 and TRBJ2-4; D perhaps matches TRBD1 (6 bases). The germline V gene has CDR1 KGHSH and CDR2 LQKENI. V dropped 6 bases and J dropped 0 bases, with 9 bases sitting between them. The CDR3 loop spans 14 amino acids. The CDR3 protein is CASSQGLAKNIQYF. CDR3 coding DNA: TGTGCCAGCTCGCAGGGGCTAGCCAAAAACATTCAGTACTTC.

This clonotype was detected many times. J is TRBJ2-5 and V is TRBV11-2; 7 bases are shared with TRBD1. V dropped 5 bases and J dropped 8; count of bases not matched to a gene: 5. Germline V gives CDR1 SGHAT, CDR2 FQNNGV. The CDR3 has 12 amino acids. DNA of the CDR3: TGTGCCAGCAGCCGGACAGGTTTCACCCAGTACTTC. It yields the protein CASSRTGFTQYF.

The rearrangement joins TRBV20-1 to TRBJ1-2; D is unclear. CDR1 is DFQATT and CDR2 is SNEGSKA in the germline V gene (reference sequence). Trimming took 0 bases from V and 2 from J, leaving 10 bases between them. The CDR3 has 14 residues. CDR3 loop: CSARDGSGNYGYTF. The DNA for the CDR3 is TGCAGTGCTAGAGATGGGTCCGGAAACTATGGCTACACCTTC.

Remarks on this clonotype: Given the absence of the conserved phenylalanine or tryptophan at the CDR3 end, a read error is likely. The chain recombines TRBV4-1 with TRBJ2-5; no firm D call. Germline-derived CDR1 and CDR2 are MGHRA and YSYEKL. The CDR3 is 14 amino acids. The V end lost 2 bases, the J end lost 1 base, and 8 bases lay between the germline ends. CDR3: CASSQSERQETQYS. The CDR3 coding sequence is TGCGCCAGCAGCCAATCGGAGCGCCAAGAGACCCAGTACTCC.

This clonotype was seen at least ten times. In DNA, the CDR3 is TGCGCCAGCAGCTTGTCTCCCCCCTACGAGCAGTACTTC. It is translated as CASSLSPPYEQYF. The chain joins TRBV5-1 to TRBJ2-7, with unresolved D. Trimming pared 1 base from V and 2 bases from J, leaving 7 bases between. CDR1 is SGHRS, CDR2 YFSETQ, per germline. The CDR3 has 13 residues.

The V gene is TRBV20-1, the J gene TRBJ1-5; D gene unclear. V lost 0 bases, J lost 5 bases, and 17 bases lay in between. The CDR3 has 16 amino acids. Germline CDR1 and CDR2: DFQATT and SNEGSKA (reference sequence). The CDR3 DNA sequence: TGCAGTGCTAGAGATCCGAGCGGGCCATGGGATCAGCCCCAGCATTTT. This codes for CSARDPSGPWDQPQHF.

The chain recombines TRBV18 with TRBJ2-2; 11 nucleotides align to TRBD2. Germline V gene lookup returns CDR1 KGHSH and CDR2 LQKENI. V shed 1 base, J shed 2 bases, and the junction held 3 bases outside the gene matches. This CDR3 comprises 17 residues. The CDR3 reads CASSPRGTSGNTGELFF. The CDR3 DNA is TGTGCCAGCTCACCACGCGGGACTAGCGGCAACACCGGGGAGCTGTTTTTT.

This clonotype was observed many times. The V call is TRBV5-1, the J call TRBJ2-7; 9 nucleotides line up with TRBD2. The CDR3 totals 18 residues. V was pared by 0 bases and J by 2 bases, with 12 bases of the junction left unmatched. Germline CDR1 and CDR2: SGHRS and YFSETQ. The CDR3 nucleotides are TGCGCCAGCAGCTTGGGGCCACCGGGACTAGCCCAGACCTACGAGCAGTACTTC. Protein: CASSLGPPGLAQTYEQYF.

Within the sample, this clonotype is medium-sized. The rearrangement joins TRBV20-1 to TRBJ2-7, with D possibly TRBD2 on 8 matching bases. Between the trimmed V and J ends, which lost 2 bases and 4 bases, there was a span of 15 bases. The germline V gene encodes CDR1 DFQATT and CDR2 SNEGSKA (reference sequence). The CDR3 consists of 14 residues. The DNA for the CDR3 is TGCAGTGCTAGATGGGACAGCGGGGGTTACGAGCAGTACTTC. This translates into CSARWDSGGYEQYF.

About this clonotype: Germline and junction disagree at one end, which may indicate a read error. The rearrangement links TRBV18 to TRBJ2-7, with D perhaps matching TRBD2 (6 bases). This CDR3 has 14 residues. Germline V lookup: CDR1 KGHSH, CDR2 LQKENI. CDR3 nucleotides: TGTGCCCGCTCACCGCCGGGACTCCTTTACGAGCAGTACTTC. Protein sequence: CARSPPGLLYEQYF.

The chain links TRBV25-1 to TRBJ1-1; tentative D call: TRBD1 (5 bases). Trimming shortened V by 1 base and J by 2 bases, and 14 bases separated the two germline ends. CDR3 size: 16 residues. Germline V lookup: CDR1 MGHDK, CDR2 SYGVNS. The CDR3, as DNA: TGTGCCAGCAGTGAATTGGAGGGGAGACGAAACACTGAAGCTTTCTTT. Its protein product is CASSELEGRRNTEAFF.

This clonotype was detected many times. This sequence joins TRBV6-5 and TRBJ2-7; possibly TRBD1 for D (5 bases). Trimming stripped 6 bases from V and 2 bases from J, with 11 bases between. The CDR3 contains 13 residues. Germline CDR1 and CDR2: MNHEY and SVGAGI. CDR3 in DNA: TGTGCCAGCAGGCGTCCAGGGCCCTACGAGCAGTACTTC. Translation: CASRRPGPYEQYF.

The table lists this clonotype with a count of one. The chain carries TRBV20-1 and TRBJ1-2; TRBD1 is a possible D gene (6 bases). Germline CDR1 reads DFQATT; CDR2 reads SNEGSKA (reference sequence). The CDR3 is made up of 12 amino acids. The germline V and J ends were trimmed by 3 bases and 10 bases, with 15 bases remaining between them. CDR3 nucleotide sequence: TGCAGTGCTAGGGACAGCACAAGATACTACACCTTC. This encodes CSARDSTRYYTF.

This clonotype was counted ten times or more. The chain is built from TRBV5-1 and TRBJ2-7; a weak D match, TRBD2 (6 bases). Germline CDR1 is SGHRS and CDR2 is YFSETQ. The CDR3 contains 16 residues. V was pared by 4 bases and J by 1 base, with 18 bases between. The CDR3 sequence: CASSATPQGGSYEQYF. The CDR3 coding sequence is TGCGCCAGCAGCGCGACCCCCCAGGGAGGATCCTACGAGCAGTACTTC.

This chain uses TRBV20-1 with TRBJ2-5; D assignment may be TRBD1 or TRBD2 (5 bases each). V was trimmed by 5 bases and J by 2 bases, leaving 12 bases between them. CDR3 length: 13 amino acids. CDR1 is DFQATT and CDR2 is SNEGSKA in the germline V gene (reference sequence). The CDR3 DNA is TGCAGTGCTCACCGGGACGCACAAGAGACCCAGTACTTC. Its protein is CSAHRDAQETQYF.

This clonotype has just one count. The chain joins TRBV7-2 to TRBJ2-1; 8 nucleotides align to TRBD2. This CDR3 is 14 amino acids long. V lost 1 base, J lost 8 bases, and 4 bases stayed unmatched. The germline V gene has CDR1 SGHTA and CDR2 FQGNSA. The CDR3 DNA reads as TGTGCCAGCAGCTTAGGTAGCGGGATTGATGAGCAGTTCTTC. Encoded protein: CASSLGSGIDEQFF.

This clonotype was seen at least ten times. V usage is TRBV4-1 and J usage is TRBJ2-7; no clear D. V was clipped by 4 bases and J by 3 bases, with 16 bases between them. Germline V CDR1 and CDR2: MGHRA, YSYEKL. The CDR3 is 15 amino acids. The CDR3 coding sequence is TGCGCCAGCAGCCCCGGTTTCGGTAGTTTCTACGAGCAGTACTTC. The encoded protein is CASSPGFGSFYEQYF.

The sample holds many counts of this clonotype. This chain connects TRBV5-1 to TRBJ2-3, with D possibly being TRBD1 (6 bases). Germline loops: CDR1 SGHRS, CDR2 YFSETQ. The CDR3 consists of 15 residues. The V end was cut by 5 bases, the J end by 1 base, with 14 bases between. In nucleotides, the CDR3 is TGCGCCAGCAGTTCCAACAGGGTCCGCACAGATACGCAGTATTTT. This gives the protein CASSSNRVRTDTQYF.